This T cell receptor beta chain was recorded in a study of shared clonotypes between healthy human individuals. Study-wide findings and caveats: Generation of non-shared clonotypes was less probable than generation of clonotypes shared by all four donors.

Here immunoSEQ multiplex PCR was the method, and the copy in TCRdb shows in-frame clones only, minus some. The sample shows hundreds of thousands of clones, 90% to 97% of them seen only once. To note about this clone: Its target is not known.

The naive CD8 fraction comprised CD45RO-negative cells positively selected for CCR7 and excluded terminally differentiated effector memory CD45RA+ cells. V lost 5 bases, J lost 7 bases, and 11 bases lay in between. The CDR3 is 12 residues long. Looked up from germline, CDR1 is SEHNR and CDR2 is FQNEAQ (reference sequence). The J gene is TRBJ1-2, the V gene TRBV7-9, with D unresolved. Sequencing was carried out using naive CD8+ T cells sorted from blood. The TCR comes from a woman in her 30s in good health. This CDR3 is CASSPDPFGYTF. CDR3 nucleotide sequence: TGTGCCAGCAGCCCCGACCCTTTTGGCTACACCTTC.